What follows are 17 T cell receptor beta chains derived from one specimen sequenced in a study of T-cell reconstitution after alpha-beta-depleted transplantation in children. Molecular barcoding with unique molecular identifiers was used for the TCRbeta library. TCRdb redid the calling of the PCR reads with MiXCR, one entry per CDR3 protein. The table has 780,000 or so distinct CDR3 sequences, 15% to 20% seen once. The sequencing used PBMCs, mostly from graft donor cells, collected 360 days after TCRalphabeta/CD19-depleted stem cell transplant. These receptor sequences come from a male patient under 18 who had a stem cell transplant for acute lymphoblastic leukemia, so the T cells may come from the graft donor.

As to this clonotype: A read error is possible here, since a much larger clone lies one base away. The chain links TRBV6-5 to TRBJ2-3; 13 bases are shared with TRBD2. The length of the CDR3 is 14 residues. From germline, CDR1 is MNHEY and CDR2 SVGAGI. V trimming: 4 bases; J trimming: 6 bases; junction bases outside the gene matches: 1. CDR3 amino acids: CASSWTSGSDTQYF. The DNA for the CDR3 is TGTGCCAGCAGTTGGACTAGCGGGAGTGATACGCAGTATTTT.

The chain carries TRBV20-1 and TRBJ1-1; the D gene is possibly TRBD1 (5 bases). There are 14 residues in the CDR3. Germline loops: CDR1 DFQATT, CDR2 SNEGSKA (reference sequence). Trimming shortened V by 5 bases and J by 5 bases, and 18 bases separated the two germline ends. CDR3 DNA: TGCAGTGCTCGAATCTCAGGGCTGAGGACTGAAGCTTTCTTT. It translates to CSARISGLRTEAFF.

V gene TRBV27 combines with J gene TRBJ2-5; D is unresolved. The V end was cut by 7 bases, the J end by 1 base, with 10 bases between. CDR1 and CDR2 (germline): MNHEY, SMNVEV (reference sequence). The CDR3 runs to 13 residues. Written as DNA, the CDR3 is TGTGCCAGCACCTCCGGGCCCCAAGAGACCCAGTACTTC. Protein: CASTSGPQETQYF.

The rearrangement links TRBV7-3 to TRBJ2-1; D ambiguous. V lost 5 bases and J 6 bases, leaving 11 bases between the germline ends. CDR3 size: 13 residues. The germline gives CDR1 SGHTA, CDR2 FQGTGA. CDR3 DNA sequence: TGTGCCAGCAGCCATCAATTCTCCAATGAGCAGTTCTTC. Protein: CASSHQFSNEQFF.

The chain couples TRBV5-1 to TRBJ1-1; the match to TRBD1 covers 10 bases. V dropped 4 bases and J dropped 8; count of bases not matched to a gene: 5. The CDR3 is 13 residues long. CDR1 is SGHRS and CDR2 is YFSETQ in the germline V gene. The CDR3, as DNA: TGCGCCAGCAGCAAGACAGGGGGCATAGAAGCTTTCTTT. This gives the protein CASSKTGGIEAFF. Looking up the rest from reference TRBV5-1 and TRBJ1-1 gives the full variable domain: KAGVTQTPRYLIKTRGQQVTLSCSPISGHRSVSWYQQTPGQGLQFLFEYFSETQRNKGNFPGRFSGRQFSNSRSEMNVSTLELGDSALYLCASSKTGGIEAFFGQGTRLTVV.

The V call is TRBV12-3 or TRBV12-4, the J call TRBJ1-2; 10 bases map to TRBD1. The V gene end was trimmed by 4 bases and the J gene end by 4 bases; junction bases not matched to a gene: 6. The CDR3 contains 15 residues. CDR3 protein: CASSSPDRGSYGYTF. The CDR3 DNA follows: TGTGCCAGCAGTTCCCCGGACAGGGGGAGCTATGGCTACACCTTC.

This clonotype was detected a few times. The CDR3: CASSQVGREVGGTQYF. The CDR3, as DNA: TGCGCCAGCAGCCAAGTCGGCAGGGAGGTAGGCGGGACCCAGTACTTC. J is TRBJ2-5 and V is TRBV4-1, with D maybe TRBD2 (6 bases). The CDR3 contains 16 residues. Looked up from germline, CDR1 is MGHRA and CDR2 is YSYEKL. Trimming took off 1 base at V and 7 bases at J, with 19 bases between the two ends.

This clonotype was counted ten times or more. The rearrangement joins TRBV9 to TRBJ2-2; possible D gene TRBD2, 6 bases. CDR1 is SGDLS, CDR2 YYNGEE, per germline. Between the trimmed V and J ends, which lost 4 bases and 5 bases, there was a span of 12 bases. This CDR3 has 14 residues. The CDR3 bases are TGTGCCAGCAGCCAACTAGCAGCGACCGGGGAGCTGTTTTTT. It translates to CASSQLAATGELFF.

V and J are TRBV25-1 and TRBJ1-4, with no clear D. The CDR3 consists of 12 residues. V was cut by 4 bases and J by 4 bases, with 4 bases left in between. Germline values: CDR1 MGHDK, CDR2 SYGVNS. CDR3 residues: CASSGLNEKLFF. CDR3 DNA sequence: TGTGCCAGCAGTGGACTTAATGAAAAACTGTTTTTT.

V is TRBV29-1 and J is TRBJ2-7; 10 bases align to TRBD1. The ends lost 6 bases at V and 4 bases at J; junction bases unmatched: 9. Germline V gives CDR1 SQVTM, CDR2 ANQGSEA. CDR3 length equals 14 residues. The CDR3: CSVKTGQGKYEQYF. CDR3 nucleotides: TGCAGCGTCAAAACGGGACAGGGGAAATACGAGCAGTACTTC.

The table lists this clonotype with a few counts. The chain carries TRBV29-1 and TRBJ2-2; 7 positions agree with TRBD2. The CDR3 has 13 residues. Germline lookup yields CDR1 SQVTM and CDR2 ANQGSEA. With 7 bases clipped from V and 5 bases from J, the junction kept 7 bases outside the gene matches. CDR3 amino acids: CSGGAGRTGELFF. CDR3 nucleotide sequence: TGCAGCGGGGGAGCGGGGCGAACCGGGGAGCTGTTTTTT.

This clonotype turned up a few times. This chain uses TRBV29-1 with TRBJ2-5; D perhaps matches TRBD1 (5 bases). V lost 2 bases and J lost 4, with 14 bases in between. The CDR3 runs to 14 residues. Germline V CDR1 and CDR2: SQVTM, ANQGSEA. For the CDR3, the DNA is TGCAGCGTTGAACGCAGGGTTCCTCGAGAGACCCAGTACTTC. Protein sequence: CSVERRVPRETQYF. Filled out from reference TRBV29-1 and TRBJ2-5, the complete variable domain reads SAVISQKPSRDICQRGTSLTIQCQVDSQVTMMFWYRQQPGQSLTLIATANQGSEATYESGFVIDKFPISRPNLTFSTLTVSNMSPEDSSIYLCSVERRVPRETQYFGPGTRLLVL.

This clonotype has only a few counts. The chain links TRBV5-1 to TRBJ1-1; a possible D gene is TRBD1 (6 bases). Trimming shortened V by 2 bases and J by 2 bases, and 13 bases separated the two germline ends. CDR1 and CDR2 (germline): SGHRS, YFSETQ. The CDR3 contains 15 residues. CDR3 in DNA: TGCGCCAGCAGCTTTTTACAGGGCCTCAACACTGAAGCTTTCTTT. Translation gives CASSFLQGLNTEAFF.

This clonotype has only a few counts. The CDR3 loop reads CASSFAGGELFF. CDR3 DNA: TGTGCCAGCAGTTTCGCAGGGGGGGAGCTGTTTTTT. The V and J genes are TRBV6-6 and TRBJ2-2, with TRBD1 as a possible D gene (5 bases). The germline gives CDR1 MNHNY, CDR2 SVGAGI (reference sequence). The CDR3 totals 12 residues. Deletions cut 4 bases from V and 8 bases from J, with 8 bases between.

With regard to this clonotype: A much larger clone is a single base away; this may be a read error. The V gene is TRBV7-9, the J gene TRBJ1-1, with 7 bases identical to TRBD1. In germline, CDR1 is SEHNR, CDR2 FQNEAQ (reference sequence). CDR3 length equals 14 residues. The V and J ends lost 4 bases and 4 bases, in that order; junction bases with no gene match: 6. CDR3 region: CASSSNAGGTEAFF. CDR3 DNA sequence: TGTGCCAGCAGCTCCAACGCAGGGGGCACTGAAGCTTTCTTT.

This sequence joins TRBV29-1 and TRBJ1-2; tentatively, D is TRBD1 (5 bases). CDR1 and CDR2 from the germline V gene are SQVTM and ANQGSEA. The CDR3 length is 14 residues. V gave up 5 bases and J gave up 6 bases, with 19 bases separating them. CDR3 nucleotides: TGCAGCGTTTTTAGAGGGACGGTCGTTAATGGCTACACCTTC. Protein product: CSVFRGTVVNGYTF. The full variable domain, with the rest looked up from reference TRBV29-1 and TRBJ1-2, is SAVISQKPSRDICQRGTSLTIQCQVDSQVTMMFWYRQQPGQSLTLIATANQGSEATYESGFVIDKFPISRPNLTFSTLTVSNMSPEDSSIYLCSVFRGTVVNGYTFGSGTRLTVV.

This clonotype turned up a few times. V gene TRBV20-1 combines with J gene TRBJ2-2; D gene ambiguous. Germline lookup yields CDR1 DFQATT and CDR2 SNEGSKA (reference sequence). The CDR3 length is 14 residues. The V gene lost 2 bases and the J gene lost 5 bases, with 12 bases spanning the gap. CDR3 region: CSARNAPSTGELFF. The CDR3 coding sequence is TGCAGTGCTAGAAACGCTCCATCTACCGGGGAGCTGTTTTTT.